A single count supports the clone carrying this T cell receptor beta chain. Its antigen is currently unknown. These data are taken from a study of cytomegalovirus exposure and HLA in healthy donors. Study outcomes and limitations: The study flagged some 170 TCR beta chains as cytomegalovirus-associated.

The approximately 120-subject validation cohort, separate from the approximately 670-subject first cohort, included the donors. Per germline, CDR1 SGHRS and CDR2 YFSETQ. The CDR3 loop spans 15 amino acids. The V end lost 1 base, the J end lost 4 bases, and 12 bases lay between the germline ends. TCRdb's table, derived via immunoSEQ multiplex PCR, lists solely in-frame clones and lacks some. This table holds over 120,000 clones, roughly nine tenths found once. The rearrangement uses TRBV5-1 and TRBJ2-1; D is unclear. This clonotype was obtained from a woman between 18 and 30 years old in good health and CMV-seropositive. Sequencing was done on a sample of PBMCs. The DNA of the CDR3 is TGCGCCAGCAGCTTGACGGGTCGTAGATACAATGAGCAGTTCTTC. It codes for CASSLTGRRYNEQFF.